Shown below are 13 T cell receptor beta chains from a single sample sequenced in a study of naive and memory T cell subsets. The beta constant-region primer was an equimolar mix of two oligonucleotides covering TRBC1 and TRBC2. Nested alpha and beta constant-region primers with the SP2 primer drove four PCR rounds on ligated cDNA. Via MiXCR, TCRdb re-called the UMI-ligation and nested PCR reads, giving one row per CDR3 protein. The sample records over 25,000 distinct CDR3 sequences, approximately 17% being singletons. The sequenced material came from effector memory CD4+ T cells from blood. Subset meaning: effector memory, CD45RA- CD27-. The receptors were gathered from a human donor in good health.

This chain joins TRBV30 and TRBJ2-1; 7 bases agree with TRBD2. Germline values: CDR1 GTSNPN, CDR2 SVGIG (reference sequence). Trimming removed 0 bases from V and 8 bases from J; junction bases left unmatched: 13. This CDR3 comprises 16 residues. This CDR3 is CAWSVFLAETGDEQFF. DNA of the CDR3: TGTGCCTGGAGTGTTTTTCTAGCGGAGACGGGAGATGAGCAGTTCTTC.

The J gene is TRBJ1-3, the V gene TRBV6-1; D is perhaps TRBD1 (6 bases). V was shortened by 6 bases and J by 0 bases, with 15 bases between the two germline ends. The CDR3 extends over 16 amino acids. CDR1 and CDR2 (germline): MNHNS, SASEGT. This CDR3 reads CASRNRDGDSGNTIYF. In DNA form, the CDR3 reads TGTGCCAGCAGGAACAGGGACGGTGACTCTGGAAACACCATATATTTT.

The V and J genes are TRBV24-1 and TRBJ1-2; D gene ambiguous. Trimming removed 4 bases at V and 8 bases at J, with 10 bases between. CDR3 length: 12 amino acids. The germline CDR1 and CDR2 sequences are KGHDR and SFDVKD. The CDR3 reads CATSEWEEGYTF. CDR3 bases: TGTGCCACCAGTGAATGGGAAGAAGGCTACACCTTC.

There are many counts of this clonotype. The chain links TRBV3-1 to TRBJ1-3; the D gene is possibly TRBD1 (6 bases). V lost 5 bases, J lost 2 bases, and 10 bases lay in between. Germline CDR1 and CDR2: LGHDT and YNNKEL (reference sequence). The CDR3 totals 14 residues. CDR3 protein: CASSYSGAGNTIYF. CDR3 DNA: TGTGCCAGCAGCTACTCAGGGGCTGGAAACACCATATATTTT.

CDR3 loop: CASSQDGREGRRTGELFF. CDR3 nucleotides: TGCGCCAGCAGCCAAGACGGGCGGGAGGGCCGCCGCACCGGGGAGCTGTTTTTT. The chain couples TRBV4-1 to TRBJ2-2, with 9 bases aligning to TRBD2. Germline loops: CDR1 MGHRA, CDR2 YSYEKL. There are 18 residues in the CDR3. Losses at the gene ends were 0 bases for V and 4 bases for J; bases not matched to a gene: 9.

This clonotype was counted ten times or more. The rearrangement joins TRBV28 to TRBJ2-2; D is perhaps TRBD1 (6 bases). V lost 5 bases and J lost 7, with 17 bases in between. Germline lookup yields CDR1 MDHEN and CDR2 SYDVKM. The CDR3 has 15 residues. The CDR3 is CASSAQGPGGGELFF. DNA of the CDR3: TGTGCCAGCAGTGCCCAGGGGCCAGGCGGCGGGGAGCTGTTTTTT.

Only a few counts were recorded for this clonotype. The rearrangement links TRBV20-1 to TRBJ1-5, with D hard to call. Trimming shortened V by 6 bases and J by 0 bases, and 18 bases separated the two germline ends. Germline values: CDR1 DFQATT, CDR2 SNEGSKA (reference sequence). CDR3 length: 16 amino acids. The CDR3 reads CSAQSRLQNSNQPQHF. The DNA for the CDR3 is TGCAGTGCCCAGAGCAGGCTCCAGAATAGCAATCAGCCCCAGCATTTT.

Ten or more counts support this clonotype. The genes are TRBV6-2 or TRBV6-3 and TRBJ1-5; TRBD1 is a possible D gene (5 bases). The CDR3 is 13 residues long. CDR1 is MNHEY, CDR2 SVGEGT, per germline. The V end was cut by 7 bases, the J end by 8 bases, with 15 bases between. The CDR3 DNA is TGTGCCAGCAAAGCGGAGGGGCGTGAGCCCCAGCATTTT. It translates to CASKAEGREPQHF.

CDR3 amino acids: CASSVSGSTDTQYF. Written as DNA, the CDR3 is TGTGCCAGTAGTGTCTCCGGGAGCACAGATACGCAGTATTTT. The chain couples TRBV19 to TRBJ2-3; no clear D gene. The CDR3 sequence is 14 residues long. Germline V lookup: CDR1 LNHDA, CDR2 SQIVND (reference sequence). V lost 5 bases, J lost 0 bases, and 9 bases lay in between.

This chain links TRBV6-2 or TRBV6-3 with TRBJ1-2, with 7 bases fitting TRBD1. V dropped 0 bases and J dropped 2; count of bases not matched to a gene: 0. From germline, CDR1 is MNHEY and CDR2 SVGEGT. The CDR3 is 14 amino acids. The CDR3 loop reads CASSYSTGNYGYTF. CDR3 sequence (DNA): TGTGCCAGCAGTTACTCGACAGGGAACTATGGCTACACCTTC.

This clonotype was seen many times. This sequence joins TRBV28 and TRBJ1-1; possibly TRBD1 for D (6 bases). In germline, CDR1 is MDHEN, CDR2 SYDVKM. V was trimmed by 7 bases and J by 7 bases, leaving 10 bases between them. The CDR3 sequence is 11 residues long. The CDR3: CASKDRFEAFF. CDR3 coding DNA: TGTGCCAGCAAGGACAGATTTGAAGCTTTCTTT.

This clonotype showed up just a few times. V and J are TRBV20-1 and TRBJ2-3, with TRBD2 matching 8 bases. The CDR3 has 14 residues. The germline CDR1 and CDR2 sequences are DFQATT and SNEGSKA (reference sequence). V shed 6 bases and J 3 bases; nucleotides not matched to a gene: 8. The CDR3 bases are TGCAGTGCCGAGGGATCTAGCGGGACAGATACGCAGTATTTT. Protein sequence: CSAEGSSGTDTQYF.

V usage is TRBV7-8 and J usage is TRBJ1-1, with 10 bases that match TRBD1. The CDR3 spans 15 residues. The J segment lost 5 bases and the V segment lost 1 base, leaving 4 bases of the junction unmatched. The germline CDR1 and CDR2 sequences are SGHVS and FQNEAQ. CDR3 loop: CASSLGGTGVTEAFF. In nucleotides, the CDR3 is TGTGCCAGCAGCTTAGGTGGGACAGGGGTGACTGAAGCTTTCTTT.